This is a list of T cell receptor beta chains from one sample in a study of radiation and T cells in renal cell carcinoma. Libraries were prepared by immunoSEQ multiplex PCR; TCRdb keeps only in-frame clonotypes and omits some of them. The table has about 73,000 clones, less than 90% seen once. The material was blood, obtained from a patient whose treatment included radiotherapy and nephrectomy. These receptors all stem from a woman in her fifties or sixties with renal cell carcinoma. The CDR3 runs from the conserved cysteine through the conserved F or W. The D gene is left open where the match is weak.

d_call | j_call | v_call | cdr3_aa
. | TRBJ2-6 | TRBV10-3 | CAISDSSGANVLTF
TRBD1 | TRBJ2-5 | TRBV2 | CASTGQGQGGETQYF
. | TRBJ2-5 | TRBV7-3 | CASSSEGGQETQYF
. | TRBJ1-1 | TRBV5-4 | CASSLGGRTEAFF
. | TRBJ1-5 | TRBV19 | CASRFRGRNQPQHF
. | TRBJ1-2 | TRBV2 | CASRGNRDPIRPDGYTF
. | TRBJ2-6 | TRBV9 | CASSVGGPGANVLTF
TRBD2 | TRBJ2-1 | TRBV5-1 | CASSWTSGSRDEQFF
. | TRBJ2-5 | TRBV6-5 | CASSYLLGSIETQYF
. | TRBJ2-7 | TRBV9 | CASSDPYQGPSSYEQYF
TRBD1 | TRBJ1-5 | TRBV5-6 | CASSSGTGKNQPQHF
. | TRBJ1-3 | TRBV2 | CASSERGQLSGNTIYF
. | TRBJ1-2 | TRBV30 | CAWSGQANYGYTF
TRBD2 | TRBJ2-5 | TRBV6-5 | CASKPYLAAQETQYF
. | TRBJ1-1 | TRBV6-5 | CASSENRRNTEAFF
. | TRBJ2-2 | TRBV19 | CASSTVAGELFF
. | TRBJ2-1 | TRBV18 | CASSPRTQDEQFF
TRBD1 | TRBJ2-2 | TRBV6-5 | CASTRGLGTGELFF
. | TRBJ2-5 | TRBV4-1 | CASSQGGQETQYF
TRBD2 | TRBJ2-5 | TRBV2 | CASSEITSGLWETQYF
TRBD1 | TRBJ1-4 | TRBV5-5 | CASSHPDRGEEKLFF
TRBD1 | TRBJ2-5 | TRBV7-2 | CASRMAGRNRGAQYF
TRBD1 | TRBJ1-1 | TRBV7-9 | CASSTWDRSNTEAFF
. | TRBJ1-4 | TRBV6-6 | CASTRARGVGEKLFF
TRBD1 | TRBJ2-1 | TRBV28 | CASSSGQISYNEQFF
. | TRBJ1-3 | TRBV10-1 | CASSEAGAENTIYF
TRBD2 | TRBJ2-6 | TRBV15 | CATLPGGGSGANVLTF
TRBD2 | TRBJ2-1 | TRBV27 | CASSLSRGEYNEQFF
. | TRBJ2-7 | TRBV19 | CASSPPGQTDTYEQYF
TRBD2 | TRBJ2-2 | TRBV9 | CASSVDGTSGRSAGELFF
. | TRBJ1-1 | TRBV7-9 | CASSFQGAGSLF
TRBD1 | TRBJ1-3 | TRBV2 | CASSEMFPTGGPGNTIYF
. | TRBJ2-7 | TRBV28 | CASRPGLPQVEQYF
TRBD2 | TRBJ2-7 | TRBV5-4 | CASSLDRSGRNRKSYEQYF
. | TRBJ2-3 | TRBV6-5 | CASKEGRVPGDTQYF
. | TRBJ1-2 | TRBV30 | CAWNQGVYGYTF
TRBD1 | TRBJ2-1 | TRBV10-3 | CAISDMTTGQTEQFF
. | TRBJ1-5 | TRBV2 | CASSNPLTGGSNQPQHF
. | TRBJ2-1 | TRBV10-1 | CASSGDRDGSNEQFF
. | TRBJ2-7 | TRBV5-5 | CASSPETGFSSYEQYF
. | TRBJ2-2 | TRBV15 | CATSRERLGVRTGELFF
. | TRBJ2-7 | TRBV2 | CASIPPDSYEQYF
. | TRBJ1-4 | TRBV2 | CASSAWATNEKLFF
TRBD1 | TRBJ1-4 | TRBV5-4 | CASSNPTGERANEKLFF